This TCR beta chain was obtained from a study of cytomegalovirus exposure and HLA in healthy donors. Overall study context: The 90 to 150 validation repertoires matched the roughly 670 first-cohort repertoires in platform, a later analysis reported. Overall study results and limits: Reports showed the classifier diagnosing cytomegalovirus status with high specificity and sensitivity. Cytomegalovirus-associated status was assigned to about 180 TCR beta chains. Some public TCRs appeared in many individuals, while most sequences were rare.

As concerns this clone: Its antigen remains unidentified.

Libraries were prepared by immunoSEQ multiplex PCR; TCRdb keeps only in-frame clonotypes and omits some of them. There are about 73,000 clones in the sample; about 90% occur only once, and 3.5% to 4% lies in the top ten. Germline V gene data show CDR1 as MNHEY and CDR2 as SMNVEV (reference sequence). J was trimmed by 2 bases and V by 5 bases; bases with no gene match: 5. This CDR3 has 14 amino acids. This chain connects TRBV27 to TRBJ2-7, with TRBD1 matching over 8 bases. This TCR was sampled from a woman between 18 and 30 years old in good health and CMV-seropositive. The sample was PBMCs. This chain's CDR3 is CASSVRDRPYEQYF. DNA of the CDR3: TGTGCCAGCAGTGTCCGGGACAGGCCCTACGAGCAGTACTTC.